This T cell receptor beta chain comes out of a study of blood T cell repertoires in COVID-19. The wider study: T cells, B-cell-depleted T cells, or PBMCs provided the cDNA or gDNA that served as material.

Looked up from germline, CDR1 is LNHNV and CDR2 is YYDKDF (reference sequence). The CDR3 runs 15 residues. V lost 0 bases to trimming and J lost 4 bases, with 12 bases between them. Per the authors' pipeline: Amplification from reference gene primers served as the basis for estimated nucleated cell counts. This table comes from immunoSEQ multiplex PCR, and its TCRdb copy is limited to in-frame clones, with some not included. The V and J calls and the clone size are those of that table, but D and trimming were determined from the DNA. Of more than 250,000 clones in the sample, around 82% were seen once.

The TCR originated in a woman in her 50s with acute or convalescent COVID-19. Source material: peripheral blood. This sequence joins TRBV15 and TRBJ2-5, with a tentative D call TRBD1 (5 bases). CDR3 nucleotide sequence: TGTGCCACCAGCAGAGATCGCCAGGGCCGAGAGACCCAGTACTTC. Translating gives CATSRDRQGRETQYF.